The T cell receptor beta chain described here comes from a study of early T cells in non-severe SARS-CoV-2 infection. Study information: Unsorted whole blood bulk RNA was sequenced, with unpaired chains.

This clonotype was seen many times. One entry per CDR3 protein results from TCRdb running MiXCR on the 5' RACE reads. The table has about 21,000 distinct CDR3 sequences, over 5.5% seen once. The sample consisted of whole blood, taken at baseline. This TCR was recovered from an adult who was a healthcare worker with PCR-confirmed SARS-CoV-2 infection or an uninfected control (not recorded which).

The CDR3 region is CASSYSTDPRSDTQYF. The CDR3 nucleotides are TGTGCCAGCAGTTACTCCACCGACCCTAGATCGGATACGCAGTATTTT. V is TRBV6-5 and J is TRBJ2-3; D not certain. Trimming shortened V by 0 bases and J by 6 bases, and 16 bases separated the two germline ends. CDR3 length: 16 residues. CDR1 and CDR2 from the germline V gene are MNHEY and SVGAGI.